Below are 26 T cell receptor beta chains sequenced from a single sample in a study of T cells after yellow fever vaccination. TCRdb re-analysed the 5' RACE reads in MiXCR, keeping a single row per CDR3 protein. The sample consists of hundreds of thousands of distinct CDR3 sequences, roughly 13% of them appearing once. The sample in question was PBMCs, obtained on the day of the yellow fever booster vaccination. The receptors were gathered from a man aged 25-40 years who received the YFV17D yellow fever vaccine.

This clonotype has only a few counts. The CDR3 here is CASSLALAVNTGELFF. DNA for the CDR3: TGTGCCAGCAGTTTAGCACTAGCTGTGAACACCGGGGAGCTGTTTTTT. This rearrangement joins TRBV12-3 or TRBV12-4 to TRBJ2-2; the D gene is possibly TRBD2 (6 bases). The CDR3 length is 16 residues. With 0 bases removed from V and 1 base from J, the gap between germline ends came to 9 bases.

This clonotype showed up just a few times. The CDR3 coding sequence is TGCAGCGTCGGTCTGGGGACAGCGACCTACAATGAGCAGTTCTTC. Its protein is CSVGLGTATYNEQFF. V and J are TRBV29-1 and TRBJ2-1; 7 bases agree with TRBD1. CDR1 is SQVTM, CDR2 ANQGSEA, per germline. This CDR3 is 15 amino acids long. V trimming: 6 bases; J trimming: 2 bases; junction bases outside the gene matches: 10.

CDR3 in amino acids: CAISDPSLDQETQYF. CDR3 nucleotide sequence: TGTGCCATCAGTGATCCCTCACTAGACCAAGAGACCCAGTACTTC. V is TRBV10-3 and J is TRBJ2-5; tentatively, D is TRBD2 (5 bases). Germline CDR1 is ENHRY and CDR2 is SYGVKD. This CDR3 spans 15 amino acids. The V gene lost 3 bases and the J gene lost 0 bases, with 11 bases spanning the gap.

This chain uses TRBV5-1 with TRBJ2-3; D is undetermined. From germline, CDR1 is SGHRS and CDR2 YFSETQ. CDR3 size: 9 residues. V was shortened by 7 bases and J by 8 bases, with 5 bases between the two germline ends. The CDR3 loop reads CASRLTQYF. The CDR3 DNA reads TGCGCCAGCCGTCTTACGCAGTATTTT.

The V call is TRBV7-2, the J call TRBJ2-1; D might be TRBD2 (6 bases). This CDR3 is 14 amino acids long. V gave up 5 bases and J gave up 7 bases, with 15 bases separating them. Germline CDR1 SGHTA, CDR2 FQGNSA. CDR3 sequence: CASSKRAGINEQFF. The CDR3 nucleotides read TGTGCCAGCAGCAAGCGGGCCGGAATAAATGAGCAGTTCTTC.

The genes are TRBV2 and TRBJ2-7; D might be TRBD1 (6 bases). The CDR3 runs 15 residues. V was shortened by 8 bases and J by 3 bases, with 20 bases between the two germline ends. CDR1 SNHLY and CDR2 FYNNEI come from the germline V gene. CDR3 nucleotide sequence: TGTGCCAGCGGGACACCGGCTCCCCCAAGCTACGAGCAGTACTTC. Its protein product is CASGTPAPPSYEQYF.

In its sample, this clonotype was seen a few times. The rearrangement links TRBV12-3 or TRBV12-4 to TRBJ2-3; 9 positions agree with TRBD2. The CDR3 is made up of 16 amino acids. V gave up 0 bases and J gave up 4 bases; unmatched junction bases: 5. The CDR3: CASSLAVAGAADTQYF. CDR3 coding DNA: TGTGCCAGCAGTTTAGCTGTAGCGGGAGCAGCAGATACGCAGTATTTT.

This clonotype was counted ten times or more. The chain couples TRBV4-3 to TRBJ2-2; D unclear. This CDR3 comprises 13 residues. Germline CDR1 LGHNA, CDR2 YSLEER. Trimming cost V 1 base and J 4 bases, with 4 bases left between them. CDR3 DNA: TGCGCCAGCAGCCAAGTTTTCACCGGGGAGCTGTTTTTT. This encodes CASSQVFTGELFF.

This clonotype appeared a few times. CDR3 nucleotides: TGCGCCAGCAGCCAAGACCCCTCCGCGAGGAACACTGAAGCTTTCTTT. Amino acids: CASSQDPSARNTEAFF. The chain employs TRBV4-3 and TRBJ1-1; D gene unclear. The germline V and J ends were trimmed by 0 bases and 1 base, with 12 bases remaining between them. The CDR3 has 16 residues. Germline V lookup: CDR1 LGHNA, CDR2 YSLEER.

V gene TRBV11-2 combines with J gene TRBJ1-5; 7 nucleotides line up with TRBD1. After removal of 5 bases from V and 3 bases from J, the junction contained 4 bases not matched to a gene. The CDR3 runs to 14 residues. CDR1 is SGHAT and CDR2 is FQNNGV in the germline V gene. For the CDR3, the DNA is TGTGCCAGCAGCCCGACAGGGAACAATCAGCCCCAGCATTTT. This gives the protein CASSPTGNNQPQHF.

The gene calls are TRBV5-1 and TRBJ2-7; no firm D call. This CDR3 region has 11 residues. Germline assignment: CDR1 SGHRS and CDR2 YFSETQ. Deletions cut 5 bases from V and 3 bases from J, with 6 bases between. In DNA form, the CDR3 reads TGCGCCAGCAGTAACGACTACGAGCAGTACTTC. It translates to CASSNDYEQYF. Based on the CDR3 plus reference TRBV5-1 and TRBJ2-7, the full variable domain is KAGVTQTPRYLIKTRGQQVTLSCSPISGHRSVSWYQQTPGQGLQFLFEYFSETQRNKGNFPGRFSGRQFSNSRSEMNVSTLELGDSALYLCASSNDYEQYFGPGTRLTVT.

In this sample, this clonotype turned up a few times. V and J are TRBV7-9 and TRBJ2-1; possible D gene TRBD1, 5 bases. V lost 0 bases and J lost 6, with 12 bases in between. The CDR3 has 15 amino acids. The germline V gene has CDR1 SEHNR and CDR2 FQNEAQ (reference sequence). The CDR3 region has the DNA TGTGCCAGCAGCTTAGCAGGGGTGGGGATCAATGAGCAGTTCTTC. Translation: CASSLAGVGINEQFF. The full variable domain, completed using reference TRBV7-9 and TRBJ2-1, is DTGVSQNPRHKITKRGQNVTFRCDPISEHNRLYWYRQTLGQGPEFLTYFQNEAQLEKSRLLSDRFSAERPKGSFSTLEIQRTEQGDSAMYLCASSLAGVGINEQFFGPGTRLTVL.

As DNA, the CDR3 is TGCGCCAGCAGTGAGTCGGTTGAGACCCAGTACTTC. This encodes CASSESVETQYF. This rearrangement joins TRBV10-1 to TRBJ2-5; D uncertain. This CDR3 is built from 12 residues. V was trimmed by 0 bases and J by 5 bases, leaving 4 bases between them. Germline CDR1 and CDR2: WNHNN and SYGVQD (reference sequence).

J is TRBJ2-3 and V is TRBV6-5; D unclear. This CDR3 contains 16 residues. The germline V and J ends were trimmed by 2 bases and 2 bases, with 14 bases remaining between them. Germline V gene sequence: CDR1 MNHEY, CDR2 SVGAGI. CDR3 DNA: TGTGCCAGCAGTTACCCCACAGCCGCTTTCACAGATACGCAGTATTTT. It is translated as CASSYPTAAFTDTQYF.

This clonotype was seen at least ten times. The chain uses TRBV7-2 and TRBJ2-7; TRBD1 agrees at 8 bases. Per germline, CDR1 SGHTA and CDR2 FQGNSA. This CDR3 spans 16 amino acids. The junction had 9 bases not matched to a gene; V was cut back by 5 bases and J by 0 bases. CDR3 sequence (DNA): TGTGCCAGCAGCACAGGGGGGTCACTCAGCTCCTACGAGCAGTACTTC. Encoded protein: CASSTGGSLSSYEQYF.

This clonotype was detected a few times. The chain links TRBV29-1 to TRBJ2-5; 7 nucleotides agree with TRBD1. V lost 4 bases, J lost 5 bases, and 7 bases stayed unmatched. Germline lookup yields CDR1 SQVTM and CDR2 ANQGSEA. This CDR3 comprises 13 residues. CDR3 nucleotides: TGCAGCGTTGCTTTCCAGGGGGTGGAGACCCAGTACTTC. As protein: CSVAFQGVETQYF.

The chain combines TRBV12-3 or TRBV12-4 with TRBJ2-1; 7 bases are a match to TRBD1. The CDR3 is 11 amino acids. J was trimmed by 14 bases and V by 3 bases; bases with no gene match: 4. The CDR3 sequence is CASSLGTEEFF. In nucleotides, the CDR3 is TGTGCCAGCAGTTTGGGGACAGAAGAGTTCTTC.

This clonotype has just a few counts. The gene calls are TRBV6-6 and TRBJ2-7, with TRBD2 matching over 7 bases. The CDR3 sequence is 12 residues long. J lost 7 bases, V lost 6 bases, and 6 bases had no gene match. Germline CDR1 and CDR2: MNHNY and SVGAGI (reference sequence). CDR3 in DNA: TGTGCCAGCAGCACCGGGAGGATGGAGCAGTACTTC. Translation gives CASSTGRMEQYF.

This clonotype was counted between two and nine times. The V gene is TRBV7-2, the J gene TRBJ2-2; D unclear. V was shortened by 5 bases and J by 4 bases, with 8 bases between the two germline ends. CDR1 is SGHTA, CDR2 FQGNSA, per germline. The CDR3 totals 13 residues. CDR3 sequence: CASSPTTTGELFF. The CDR3 bases are TGTGCCAGCAGCCCAACGACCACCGGGGAGCTGTTTTTT.

The table lists this clonotype with a few counts. The chain links TRBV28 to TRBJ2-7, with TRBD2 identical over 14 bases. J lost 6 bases, V lost 7 bases, and 11 bases had no gene match. Per the germline V gene, CDR1 is MDHEN and CDR2 is SYDVKM. There are 16 residues in the CDR3. DNA for the CDR3: TGTGCCAGCAATGAGGGGGGACTAGCGGGAGTCGGCGAGCAGTACTTC. Translating gives CASNEGGLAGVGEQYF.

This clonotype has only a few counts. The chain carries TRBV20-1 and TRBJ2-1; a weak D match, TRBD2 (6 bases). The CDR3 is made up of 14 amino acids. CDR1 and CDR2 (germline): DFQATT, SNEGSKA (reference sequence). The V end lost 5 bases, the J end lost 5 bases, and 16 bases lay between the germline ends. CDR3 bases: TGCAGTGCTCCCCCGGGAGCGGTTAACAATGAGCAGTTCTTC. Translating it yields CSAPPGAVNNEQFF.

The chain has TRBV3-1 and TRBJ2-1, with 9 bases fitting TRBD2. CDR1 and CDR2 (germline): LGHDT, YNNKEL (reference sequence). The CDR3 totals 16 residues. J lost 0 bases, V lost 6 bases, and 6 bases had no gene match. CDR3 loop: CASSLKREASYNEQFF. The CDR3 DNA sequence: TGTGCCAGCAGTCTTAAGCGGGAGGCCTCCTACAATGAGCAGTTCTTC.

This sequence joins TRBV28 and TRBJ1-2, with D perhaps matching TRBD1 (5 bases). Germline values: CDR1 MDHEN, CDR2 SYDVKM. The length of the CDR3 is 14 residues. V dropped 5 bases and J dropped 8 bases, with 18 bases sitting between them. The CDR3 DNA sequence: TGTGCCAGCAGTATACCCCTGGGGCTCCGGGGCTACACCTTC. Translated: CASSIPLGLRGYTF.

A remark on this clonotype: Mismatch with germline at one junction end may stem from a read error. J is TRBJ2-3 and V is TRBV3-1, with 7 bases fitting TRBD2. Germline CDR1 LGHDT, CDR2 YNNKEL (reference sequence). The CDR3 has 16 residues. For the CDR3, the DNA is TGTGCCAGCAGCCATGAGCGGGACCCCTTCACAGATACGCAGAATTTT. Protein: CASSHERDPFTDTQNF.

The genes are TRBV7-2 and TRBJ2-7; 7 positions agree with TRBD2. V was pared by 0 bases and J by 1 base, with 6 bases of the junction left unmatched. Germline CDR1 is SGHTA and CDR2 is FQGNSA. The CDR3 covers 16 residues. CDR3 bases: TGTGCCAGCAGCTTAGCCTCCCGGGGGGTTTCCTACGAGCAGTACTTC. This encodes CASSLASRGVSYEQYF.

This clonotype was observed a handful of times. V gene TRBV6-1 combines with J gene TRBJ2-7; 7 nucleotides agree with TRBD1. The CDR3 sequence is 14 residues long. The germline V gene has CDR1 MNHNS and CDR2 SASEGT. J was trimmed by 2 bases and V by 5 bases; bases with no gene match: 6. This CDR3 is CASSQGQNTYEQYF. The CDR3 DNA sequence: TGTGCCAGCAGTCAGGGACAGAACACCTACGAGCAGTACTTC.